Listed here are 20 T cell receptor beta chains from one sample, sequenced in a study of cytomegalovirus exposure and HLA in healthy donors. The PCR was carried out with 60 Vbeta primers and 13 Jbeta primers. Assay: immunoSEQ multiplex PCR; the TCRdb copy retains only in-frame clones and omits some. The table shows fewer than 250,000 clones, with approximately 78% occurring only once. Sequencing was carried out using PBMCs. The receptor source for this set is a woman aged 25 to 45 in good health and CMV-seropositive.

The chain couples TRBV7-9 to TRBJ1-1; possible D gene TRBD1, 6 bases. CDR3 size: 12 residues. The germline CDR1 and CDR2 sequences are SEHNR and FQNEAQ (reference sequence). Trimming cost V 4 bases and J 11 bases, with 14 bases left between them. Here the CDR3 DNA reads TGTGCCAGCAGCTCAACAGGGCAGATGGCTTTCTTT. Translated, it gives CASSSTGQMAFF.

The chain carries TRBV28 and TRBJ2-5; D gene unclear. The V gene's germline CDR1 is MDHEN and CDR2 SYDVKM. Trimming shortened V by 5 bases and J by 4 bases, and 14 bases separated the two germline ends. This CDR3 has 14 amino acids. CDR3: CASSPSLRRETQYF. Here the CDR3 DNA reads TGTGCCAGCAGTCCGTCTCTGAGGCGAGAGACCCAGTACTTC.

The V gene is TRBV12-5, the J gene TRBJ1-1, with unresolved D. Germline assignment: CDR1 LGHNT and CDR2 FRNRAP. This CDR3 region has 12 residues. The ends were cut back, 5 bases at V and 1 base at J, with 5 bases in the middle. The CDR3 here is CASGRGNTEAFF. The CDR3 bases are TGTGCTAGTGGTCGGGGGAACACTGAAGCTTTCTTT.

This sequence joins TRBV6-6 and TRBJ1-3; maybe TRBD1 (6 bases). V was shortened by 8 bases and J by 3 bases, with 20 bases between the two germline ends. CDR3 length: 16 residues. Germline V gene sequence: CDR1 MNHNY, CDR2 SVGAGI (reference sequence). The CDR3 sequence is CASAGGAGRGGNTIYF. For the CDR3, the DNA is TGTGCCAGCGCGGGGGGCGCAGGGAGAGGTGGAAACACCATATATTTT.

This chain joins TRBV28 and TRBJ2-3; 11 bases match TRBD2. Germline trimming cut 3 bases from V and 2 bases from J; bases unmatched to any gene: 16. The CDR3 totals 20 residues. The V gene's germline CDR1 is MDHEN and CDR2 SYDVKM. Here the CDR3 DNA reads TGTGCCAGCAGTTTGGATTTTCTAGCGGGGGGCCTTAATCCCACAGATACGCAGTATTTT. Translation gives CASSLDFLAGGLNPTDTQYF.

Only a few counts were recorded for this clone. J is TRBJ2-5 and V is TRBV4-3; TRBD2 matches at 9 bases. Germline-derived CDR1 and CDR2 are LGHNA and YSLEER. The CDR3 extends over 18 amino acids. Losses at the gene ends were 0 bases for V and 4 bases for J; bases not matched to a gene: 12. CDR3 region: CASSQDQGGRAQVETQYF. The CDR3, as DNA: TGCGCCAGCAGCCAAGATCAAGGCGGGAGGGCCCAGGTAGAGACCCAGTACTTC.

The gene calls are TRBV28 and TRBJ1-4; TRBD1 aligns across 7 bases. There are 14 residues in the CDR3. V shed 6 bases, J shed 7 bases, and the junction held 8 bases outside the gene matches. Germline values: CDR1 MDHEN, CDR2 SYDVKM. CDR3 in DNA: TGTGCCAGCAGACTCCCCGGGACAGTTGAAAAACTGTTTTTT. It yields the protein CASRLPGTVEKLFF.

Only one count was recorded for this clone. The CDR3 DNA reads as TGTGCCAGCAGGGGACTGACAGATAATTCACCCCTCCACTTT. Protein: CASRGLTDNSPLHF. The chain carries TRBV2 and TRBJ1-6; D is possibly TRBD1 (5 bases). The CDR3 is made up of 14 amino acids. Germline V gene sequence: CDR1 SNHLY, CDR2 FYNNEI. Trimming left V 6 bases short and J 5 bases short, with 11 bases between.

In this sample, this clone turned up once. This rearrangement joins TRBV4-1 to TRBJ2-7; TRBD1 agrees at 7 bases. The CDR3 is 18 amino acids. The junction had 18 bases not matched to a gene; V was cut back by 4 bases and J by 3 bases. The germline V gene encodes CDR1 MGHRA and CDR2 YSYEKL. The CDR3 is CASSLGHSTRDRLYEQYF. The CDR3 nucleotides read TGCGCCAGCAGCCTCGGACATTCCACCCGGGACAGACTCTACGAGCAGTACTTC.

V gene TRBV11-3 combines with J gene TRBJ1-1, with 7 bases fitting TRBD1. Germline V gene data show CDR1 as SGHNT and CDR2 as YENEEA. J lost 2 bases, V lost 5 bases, and 8 bases had no gene match. CDR3 size: 15 residues. This chain's CDR3 is CASSEGGASNTEAFF. The CDR3 bases are TGTGCCAGCAGCGAAGGGGGCGCGTCTAACACTGAAGCTTTCTTT.

This chain joins TRBV7-8 and TRBJ1-4; TRBD1 aligns across 9 bases. The junction had 10 bases not matched to a gene; V was cut back by 1 base and J by 7 bases. CDR3 length: 17 amino acids. CDR1 is SGHVS and CDR2 is FQNEAQ in the germline V gene. CDR3 residues: CASSLGYRGTGSEKLFF. The CDR3 DNA reads as TGTGCCAGCAGCTTAGGTTATCGGGGGACAGGGAGTGAAAAACTGTTTTTT.

This sequence joins TRBV6-1 and TRBJ1-4; 8 bases agree with TRBD1. This CDR3 is built from 14 residues. In germline, CDR1 is MNHNS, CDR2 SASEGT. The junction had 7 bases not matched to a gene; V was cut back by 5 bases and J by 8 bases. The CDR3 protein is CASSSQGVGEKLFF. The DNA for the CDR3 is TGTGCCAGCAGTTCACAGGGGGTTGGAGAAAAACTGTTTTTT.

This clone was observed a single time. This chain joins TRBV7-9 and TRBJ2-5; D perhaps matches TRBD1 (5 bases). Trimming cost V 1 base and J 4 bases, with 7 bases left between them. The CDR3 has 13 residues. Germline V CDR1 and CDR2: SEHNR, FQNEAQ (reference sequence). CDR3 residues: CASSLGQRETQYF. The CDR3 DNA is TGTGCCAGCAGCTTAGGACAGCGAGAGACCCAGTACTTC.

The chain uses TRBV7-9 and TRBJ2-5; a possible D gene is TRBD1 (5 bases). The CDR3 consists of 17 residues. Germline loops: CDR1 SEHNR, CDR2 FQNEAQ (reference sequence). With 5 bases removed from V and 0 bases from J, the gap between germline ends came to 19 bases. The CDR3 is CASSPHQDRAYQETQYF. In nucleotides, the CDR3 is TGTGCCAGCAGCCCCCACCAAGACAGAGCCTACCAAGAGACCCAGTACTTC.

The CDR3 region has the DNA TGTGCCAGCAGCTGGGAGACTGCCCTGGATGGAAACACCATATATTTT. Its translation is CASSWETALDGNTIYF. The rearrangement links TRBV5-5 to TRBJ1-3; D is unresolved. V was pared by 3 bases and J by 3 bases, with 16 bases between. CDR3 length: 16 amino acids. Germline CDR1 reads SGHKS; CDR2 reads YYEKEE (reference sequence).

This chain connects TRBV7-9 to TRBJ2-1; D gene ambiguous. The V and J ends lost 0 bases and 7 bases respectively, with 4 bases between them. Germline values: CDR1 SEHNR, CDR2 FQNEAQ (reference sequence). This CDR3 has 12 residues. The CDR3 sequence: CASSLARNEQFF. The CDR3, as DNA: TGTGCCAGCAGCTTAGCCAGGAATGAGCAGTTCTTC.

The chain uses TRBV9 and TRBJ2-7, with D perhaps TRBD1 (6 bases). The V gene's germline CDR1 is SGDLS and CDR2 YYNGEE. This CDR3 contains 14 residues. V was shortened by 0 bases and J by 2 bases, with 9 bases between the two germline ends. The CDR3 is CASSVETGPYEQYF. CDR3 bases: TGTGCCAGCAGCGTAGAGACAGGCCCCTACGAGCAGTACTTC.

The genes are TRBV6-5 and TRBJ2-7; 9 nucleotides line up with TRBD2. Germline V gene sequence: CDR1 MNHEY, CDR2 SVGAGI. CDR3 size: 16 residues. V was pared by 1 base and J by 3 bases, with 7 bases of the junction left unmatched. DNA for the CDR3: TGTGCCAGCAGTTACTTAGCGGGAGAATCCGACTACGAGCAGTACTTC. Protein: CASSYLAGESDYEQYF.

The chain uses TRBV6-6 and TRBJ1-4; D uncertain. Germline CDR1 and CDR2: MNHNY and SVGAGI (reference sequence). V shed 6 bases and J shed 7 bases, with 21 bases lying between them. The CDR3 is made up of 16 amino acids. CDR3 residues: CASRDQDSDQAEKLFF. CDR3 coding DNA: TGTGCCAGCAGAGACCAGGACTCGGATCAAGCTGAAAAACTGTTTTTT.

The chain couples TRBV7-3 to TRBJ2-7; 12 bases match TRBD2. The CDR3 is 17 amino acids. Germline assignment: CDR1 SGHTA and CDR2 FQGTGA. The V segment lost 5 bases and the J segment 0 bases; nucleotides outside the gene matches: 8. CDR3 DNA sequence: TGTGCCAGCAGCAACCGACTAGCGGGGGCCCTCTCCTACGAGCAGTACTTC. The encoded protein is CASSNRLAGALSYEQYF.